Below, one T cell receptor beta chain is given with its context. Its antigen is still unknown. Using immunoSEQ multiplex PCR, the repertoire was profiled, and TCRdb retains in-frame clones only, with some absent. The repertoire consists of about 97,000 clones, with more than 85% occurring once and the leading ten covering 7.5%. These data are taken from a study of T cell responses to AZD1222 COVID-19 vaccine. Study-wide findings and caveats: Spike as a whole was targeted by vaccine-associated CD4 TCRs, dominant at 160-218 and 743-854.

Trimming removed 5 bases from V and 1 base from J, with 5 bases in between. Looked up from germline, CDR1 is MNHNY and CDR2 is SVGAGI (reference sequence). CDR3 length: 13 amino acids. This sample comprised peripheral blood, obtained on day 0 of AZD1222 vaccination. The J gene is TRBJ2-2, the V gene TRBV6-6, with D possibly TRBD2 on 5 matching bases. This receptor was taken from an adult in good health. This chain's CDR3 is CASSRGNTGELFF. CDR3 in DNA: TGTGCCAGCAGTCGGGGGAACACCGGGGAGCTGTTTTTT.